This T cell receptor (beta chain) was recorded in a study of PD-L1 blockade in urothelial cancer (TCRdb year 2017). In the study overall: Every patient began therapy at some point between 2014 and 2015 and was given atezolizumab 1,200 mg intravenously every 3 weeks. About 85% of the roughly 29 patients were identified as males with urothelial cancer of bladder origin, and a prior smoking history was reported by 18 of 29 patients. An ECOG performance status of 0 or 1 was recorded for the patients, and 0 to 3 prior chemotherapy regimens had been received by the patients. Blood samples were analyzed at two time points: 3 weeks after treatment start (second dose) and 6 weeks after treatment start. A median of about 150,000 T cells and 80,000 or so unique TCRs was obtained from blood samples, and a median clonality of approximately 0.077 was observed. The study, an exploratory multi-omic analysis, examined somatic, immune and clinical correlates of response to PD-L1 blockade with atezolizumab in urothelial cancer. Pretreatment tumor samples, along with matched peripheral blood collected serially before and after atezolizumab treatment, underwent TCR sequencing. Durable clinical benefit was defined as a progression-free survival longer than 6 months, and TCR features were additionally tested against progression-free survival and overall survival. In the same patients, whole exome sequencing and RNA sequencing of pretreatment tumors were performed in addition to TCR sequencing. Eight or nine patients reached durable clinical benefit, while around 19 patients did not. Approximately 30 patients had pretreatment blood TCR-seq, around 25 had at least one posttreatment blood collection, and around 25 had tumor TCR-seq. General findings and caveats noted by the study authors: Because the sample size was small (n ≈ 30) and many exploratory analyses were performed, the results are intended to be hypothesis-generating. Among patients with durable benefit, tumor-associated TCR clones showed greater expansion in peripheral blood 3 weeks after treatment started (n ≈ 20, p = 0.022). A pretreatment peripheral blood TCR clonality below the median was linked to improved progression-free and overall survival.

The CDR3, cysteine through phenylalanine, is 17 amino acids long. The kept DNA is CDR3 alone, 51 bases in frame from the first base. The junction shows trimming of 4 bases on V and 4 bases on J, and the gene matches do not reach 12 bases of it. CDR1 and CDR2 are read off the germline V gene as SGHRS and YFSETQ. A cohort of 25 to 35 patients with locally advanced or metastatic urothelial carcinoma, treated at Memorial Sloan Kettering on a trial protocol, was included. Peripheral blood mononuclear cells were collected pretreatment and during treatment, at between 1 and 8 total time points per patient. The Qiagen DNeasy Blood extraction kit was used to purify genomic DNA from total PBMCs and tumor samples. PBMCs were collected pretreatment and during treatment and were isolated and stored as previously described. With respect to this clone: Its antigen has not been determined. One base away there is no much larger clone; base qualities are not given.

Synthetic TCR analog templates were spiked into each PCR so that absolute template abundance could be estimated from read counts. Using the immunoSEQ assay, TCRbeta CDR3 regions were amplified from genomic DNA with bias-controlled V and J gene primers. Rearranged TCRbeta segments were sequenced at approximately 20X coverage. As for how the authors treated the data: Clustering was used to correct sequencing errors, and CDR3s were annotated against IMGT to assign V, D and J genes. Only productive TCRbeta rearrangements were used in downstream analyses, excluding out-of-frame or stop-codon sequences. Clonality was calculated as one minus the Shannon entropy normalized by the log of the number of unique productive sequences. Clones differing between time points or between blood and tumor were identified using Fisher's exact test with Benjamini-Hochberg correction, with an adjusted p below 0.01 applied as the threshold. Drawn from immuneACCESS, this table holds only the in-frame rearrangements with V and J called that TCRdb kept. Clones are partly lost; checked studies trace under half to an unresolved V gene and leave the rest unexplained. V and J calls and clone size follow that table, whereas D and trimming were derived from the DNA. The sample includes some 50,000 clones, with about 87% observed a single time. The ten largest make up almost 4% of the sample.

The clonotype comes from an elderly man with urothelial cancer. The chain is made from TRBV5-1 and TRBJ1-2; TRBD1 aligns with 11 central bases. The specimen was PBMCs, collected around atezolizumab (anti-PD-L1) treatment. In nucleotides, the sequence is TGCGCCAGCAGCCCTGGACAGGGGGCAGTACTTTTCTATGGCTACACCTTC. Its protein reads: CASSPGQGAVLFYGYTF.